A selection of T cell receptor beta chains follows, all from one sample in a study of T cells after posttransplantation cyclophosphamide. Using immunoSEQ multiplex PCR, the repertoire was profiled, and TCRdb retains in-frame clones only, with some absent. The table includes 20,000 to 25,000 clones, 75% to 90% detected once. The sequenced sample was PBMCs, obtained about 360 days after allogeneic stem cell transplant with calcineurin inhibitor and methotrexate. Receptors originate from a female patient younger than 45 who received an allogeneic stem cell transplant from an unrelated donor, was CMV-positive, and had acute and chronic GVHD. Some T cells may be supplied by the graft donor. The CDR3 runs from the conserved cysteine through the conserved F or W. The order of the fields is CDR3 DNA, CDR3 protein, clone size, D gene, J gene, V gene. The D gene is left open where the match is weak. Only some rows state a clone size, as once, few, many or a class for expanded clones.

TGTGCCAGCAGACTCCAGGGGGCGTCGGCGGACTATGGCTACACCTTC CASRLQGASADYGYTF - TRBD1 TRBJ1-2 TRBV27
TGCGCCAGCAGCCAAGATCCGGACAGCTCCTATGGCTACACCTTC CASSQDPDSSYGYTF once - TRBJ1-2 TRBV4-3
TGTGCCAGCAGCCAGCGCAGGCAGGGGGCAGGGGATACGCAGTATTTT CASSQRRQGAGDTQYF - TRBD1 TRBJ2-3 TRBV5-4
TGTGCCAGCAGCTCAACAGGGACGGGTGGGGGCTACACCTTC CASSSTGTGGGYTF - - TRBJ1-2 TRBV7-9
TGTGCCATCAGCTACGGACAGGCAGGAGACGAGCAGTACTTC CAISYGQAGDEQYF - TRBD1 TRBJ2-7 TRBV10-3
TGTGCCAGTAGGATCCCGGGACAGGGTGGATCCATATATTTT CASRIPGQGGSIYF few TRBD1 TRBJ1-3 TRBV19
TGTGCCAGCAGTCCTCTAGCGGGAGTAACCGGGGAGCTGTTTTTT CASSPLAGVTGELFF - TRBD2 TRBJ2-2 TRBV27
TGTGCCAGCAGCTTCGGACTAGCGGGAGTTTCCTACGAGCAGTACTTC CASSFGLAGVSYEQYF - TRBD2 TRBJ2-7 TRBV7-9
TGTGCCAGCAGCTTAGTTCGGGGGGCGGGCGAAAAACTGTTTTTT CASSLVRGAGEKLFF few - TRBJ1-4 TRBV11-2
TGTGCCAGCAGCTTAAAAATGGACAGGGGCGAGGGTTCGTCAGATACGCAGTATTTT CASSLKMDRGEGSSDTQYF - TRBD1 TRBJ2-3 TRBV7-2
TGTGCCACGTGGCAGGATTCGGCTGGAAACACCATATATTTT CATWQDSAGNTIYF - - TRBJ1-3 TRBV10-3